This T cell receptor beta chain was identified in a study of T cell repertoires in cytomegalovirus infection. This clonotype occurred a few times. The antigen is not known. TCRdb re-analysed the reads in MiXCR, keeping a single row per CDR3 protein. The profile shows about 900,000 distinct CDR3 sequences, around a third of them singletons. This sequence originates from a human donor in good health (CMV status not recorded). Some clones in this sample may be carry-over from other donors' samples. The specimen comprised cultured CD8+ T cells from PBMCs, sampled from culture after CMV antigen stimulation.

The CDR3 region is CASSEYFLGAGLTDTQYF. CDR3 nucleotide sequence: TGTGCCAGCAGTGAATATTTCCTGGGGGCAGGTCTCACAGATACGCAGTATTTT. The chain is built from TRBV25-1 and TRBJ2-3, with TRBD1 as a possible D gene (6 bases). V was cut by 0 bases and J by 2 bases, with 18 bases left in between. Germline assignment: CDR1 MGHDK and CDR2 SYGVNS. This CDR3 is 18 amino acids long.